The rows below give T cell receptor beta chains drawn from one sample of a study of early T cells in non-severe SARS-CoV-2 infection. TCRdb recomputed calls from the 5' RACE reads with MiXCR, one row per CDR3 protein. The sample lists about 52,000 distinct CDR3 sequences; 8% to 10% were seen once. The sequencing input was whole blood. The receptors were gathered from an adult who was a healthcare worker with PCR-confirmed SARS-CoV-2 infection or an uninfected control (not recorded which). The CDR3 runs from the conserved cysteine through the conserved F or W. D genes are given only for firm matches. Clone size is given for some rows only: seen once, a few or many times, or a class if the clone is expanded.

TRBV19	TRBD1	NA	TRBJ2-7	TGTGCCAGTAGTATAGATTGGGGACAGGGGACGGCCTACGAGCAGTACTTC	CASSIDWGQGTAYEQYF
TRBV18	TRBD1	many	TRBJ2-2	TGTGCCAGCTCACCGGGACAGTCAATCACCGGGGAGCTGTTTTTT	CASSPGQSITGELFF
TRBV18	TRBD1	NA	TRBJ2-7	TGTGCCAGCTCACTATCTGGACAGGGGGACTACGAGCAGTACTTC	CASSLSGQGDYEQYF
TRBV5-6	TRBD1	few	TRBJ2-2	TGTGCCAGCAGCTTCGGGACAGCAGCCGGGGAGCTGTTTTTT	CASSFGTAAGELFF
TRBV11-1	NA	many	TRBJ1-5	TGTGCCAGCAGCTTGCAGCCCAATCAGCCCCAGCATTTT	CASSLQPNQPQHF
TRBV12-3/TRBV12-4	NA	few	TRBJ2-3	TGTGCCAGCAGTGCCCAAAGAGGCTTAAGGGTTACGCAGTATTTT	CASSAQRGLRVTQYF
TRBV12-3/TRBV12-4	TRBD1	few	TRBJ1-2	TGTGCCGTCAGGACAGGGGCTCGATATGGCTACACCTTC	CAVRTGARYGYTF
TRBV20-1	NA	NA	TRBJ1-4	TGCAGTGCTAGTGTGGACCCTCGAGGAAAACTGTTTTTT	CSASVDPRGKLFF
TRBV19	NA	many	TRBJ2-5	TGTGCCAGTAGTACGGGTGAATGGGGTCAGACCCAGTACTTC	CASSTGEWGQTQYF
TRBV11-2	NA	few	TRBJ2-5	TGTGCCAGCAGCTCCTCAACGCAAGAGACCCAGTACTTC	CASSSSTQETQYF
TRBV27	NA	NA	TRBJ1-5	TGTGCCAGCAGTTTATCGGGCGGAGCTCAGCCCCAGCATTTT	CASSLSGGAQPQHF
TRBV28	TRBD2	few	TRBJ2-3	TGTGCCAGCAGTTTCGGGGGAGGGGCAGATACGCAGTATTTT	CASSFGGGADTQYF
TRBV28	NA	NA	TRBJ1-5	TGTGCCAGCAGTTTATTTTTCCAGGGAAGCCGAGAGATTCGTCAGCCCCAGCATTTT	CASSLFFQGSREIRQPQHF
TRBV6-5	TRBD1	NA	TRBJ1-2	TGTGCCAGCAGCCGCCTGACAGGGGCCTCCCAAGGCTACACCTTC	CASSRLTGASQGYTF
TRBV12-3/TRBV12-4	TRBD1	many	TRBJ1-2	TGTGCCAGCAGACAGGGGGGCTACACCTTC	CASRQGGYTF
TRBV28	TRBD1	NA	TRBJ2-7	TGTGCCAGCAACCTCTGGACAGGCCGCGCAAGTTTCTTC	CASNLWTGRASFF
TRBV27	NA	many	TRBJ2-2	TGTGCCAGCAGTTTACAGGGGTCCGGGGAGCTGTTTTTT	CASSLQGSGELFF
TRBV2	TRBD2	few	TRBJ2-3	TGTGCCAGCGGAGGGACTAGCGGGGTAAATACGCAGTATTTT	CASGGTSGVNTQYF
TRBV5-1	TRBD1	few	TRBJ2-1	TGCGCCAGCAGCTTGATGGACAGGGCGAGGAATGAGCAGTTCTTC	CASSLMDRARNEQFF
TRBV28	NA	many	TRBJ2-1	TGTGCCAGCAGTCCCTACCCGCGGGGTAAATACAATGAGCAGTTCTTC	CASSPYPRGKYNEQFF
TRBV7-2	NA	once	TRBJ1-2	TGTGCCAGCAGCCTAACTAACTATGGCTACACCTTC	CASSLTNYGYTF
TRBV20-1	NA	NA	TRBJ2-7	TGCAGTGCTAGGTACACCTACGAGCAGTACTTC	CSARYTYEQYF
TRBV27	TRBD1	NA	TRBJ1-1	TGTGCCAGCAGTTTATGGAGGAGGGGTGATCAGGGGGGCACTGAAGCTTTCTTT	CASSLWRRGDQGGTEAFF
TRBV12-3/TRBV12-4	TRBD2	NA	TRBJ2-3	TGTGCCAGCAGTTTCTCCCTAGCGGGAGACACAGATACGCAGTATTTT	CASSFSLAGDTDTQYF
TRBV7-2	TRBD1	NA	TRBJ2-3	TGTGCCAGCGGGAGTACAGGGGGCTTTTGCACAGATACGCAGTATTTT	CASGSTGGFCTDTQYF
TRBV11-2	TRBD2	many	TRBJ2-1	TGTGCCAGCAGCTCCTTGGCGGGAGCGACCTACAATGAGCAGTTCTTC	CASSSLAGATYNEQFF
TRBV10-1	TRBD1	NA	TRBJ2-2	TGCGCCAGCGGGAAAGGGACAGGAATCACCGGGGAGCTGTTTTTT	CASGKGTGITGELFF
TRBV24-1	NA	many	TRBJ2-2	TGTGCCACCAGTGCATGGGGCGTCAACACCGGGGAGCTGTTTTTT	CATSAWGVNTGELFF
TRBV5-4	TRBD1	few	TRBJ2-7	TGTGCCAGCAGCTTGGAGGCAGGGGGAGACGAGCAGTACTTC	CASSLEAGGDEQYF
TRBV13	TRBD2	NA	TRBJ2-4	TGTGCCAGCAGCCTCTCGGGGGGGCCAGACATTCAGTACTTC	CASSLSGGPDIQYF
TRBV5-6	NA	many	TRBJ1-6	TGTGCCAGCAGCTTGGCTAGCGGGGGCTCCTATAATTCACCCCTCCACTTT	CASSLASGGSYNSPLHF
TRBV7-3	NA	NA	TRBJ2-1	TGTGCCAGCAGTATGGTAGGAGCTGAGCAGTTCTTC	CASSMVGAEQFF
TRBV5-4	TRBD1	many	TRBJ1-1	TGTGCCAGCAGGGGAAGTTCGCGGGGACAGGGGATGCCTGAAGCTTTCTTT	CASRGSSRGQGMPEAFF